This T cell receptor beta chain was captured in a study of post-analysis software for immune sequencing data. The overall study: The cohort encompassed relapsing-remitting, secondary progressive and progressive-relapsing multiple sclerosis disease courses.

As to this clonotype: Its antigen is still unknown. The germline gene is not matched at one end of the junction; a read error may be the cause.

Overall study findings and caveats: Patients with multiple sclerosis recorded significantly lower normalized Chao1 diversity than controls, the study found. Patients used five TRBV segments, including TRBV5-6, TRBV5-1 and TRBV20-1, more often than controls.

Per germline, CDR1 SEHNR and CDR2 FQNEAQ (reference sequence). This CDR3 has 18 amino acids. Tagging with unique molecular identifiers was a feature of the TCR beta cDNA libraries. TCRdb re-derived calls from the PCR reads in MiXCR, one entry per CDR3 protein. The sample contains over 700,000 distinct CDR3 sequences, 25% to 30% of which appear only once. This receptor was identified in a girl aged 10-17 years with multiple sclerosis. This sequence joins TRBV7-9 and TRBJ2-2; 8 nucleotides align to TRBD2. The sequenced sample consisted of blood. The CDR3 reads CASSLAGLTKANTGELFF. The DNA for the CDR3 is TGTGCCAGCAGTTTAGCGGGGCTCACCAAAGCGAACACCGGGGAGCTGTTTTTT. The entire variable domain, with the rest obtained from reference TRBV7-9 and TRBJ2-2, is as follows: DTGVSQNPRHKITKRGQNVTFRCDPISEHNRLYWYRQTLGQGPEFLTYFQNEAQLEKSRLLSDRFSAERPKGSFSTLEIQRTEQGDSAMYLCASSLAGLTKANTGELFFGEGSRLTVL.